This is a list of T cell receptor beta chains from one sample in a study of response to subunit inactivated influenza vaccine. TCRdb called the RT-PCR reads again in MiXCR, with one record for every CDR3 protein. The data hold about 780,000 distinct CDR3 sequences, with approximately 18% observed a single time. The sample here was PBMCs from blood, taken roughly 5 days after vaccination. These receptor sequences come from a man aged 50 to 60 who received an inactivated influenza vaccine. CDR3s include the opening cysteine and the closing phenylalanine or tryptophan. Fields, in order: D gene, V gene, J gene, clone size, CDR3 DNA, CDR3 protein. A D gene is named only where the DNA matches it firmly. Expanded clones get a size class; other rows say once, few or many, or leave the size out.

D: TRBD1
V: TRBV5-1
J: TRBJ2-1
size: .
DNA: TGCGCCAGCAGCACAGGGGACAGGGTGTACAATGAGCAGTTCTTC
CDR3: CASSTGDRVYNEQFF

D: .
V: TRBV10-1
J: TRBJ2-2
size: few
DNA: TGCGCCATCACAGGGATCTCCAACACCGGGGAGCTGTTTTTT
CDR3: CAITGISNTGELFF

D: .
V: TRBV11-2
J: TRBJ2-6
size: few
DNA: TGTGCCAGCAGCCTCGGGCAGGGGATTCGTCGCTATGGGGCCAACGTCCTGACTTTC
CDR3: CASSLGQGIRRYGANVLTF

D: .
V: TRBV27
J: TRBJ2-2
size: many
DNA: TGTGCCAGCAGTCCTCTCATCCGGGGCGGGGAGCTGTTTTTT
CDR3: CASSPLIRGGELFF

D: .
V: TRBV12-3/TRBV12-4
J: TRBJ1-1
size: .
DNA: TGTGCCAGCAGTTTACGGAGTAAGTCTGAAGCTTTCTTT
CDR3: CASSLRSKSEAFF

D: .
V: TRBV20-1
J: TRBJ2-7
size: .
DNA: TGCAGTGCTATCCGCCTCCGGGACAAATACGAGCAGTACTTC
CDR3: CSAIRLRDKYEQYF

D: .
V: TRBV27
J: TRBJ2-1
size: many
DNA: TGTGCCAGCAGTCCAGCCTTAGCGTTTGCCTACAATGAGCAGTTCTTC
CDR3: CASSPALAFAYNEQFF

D: TRBD2
V: TRBV4-2
J: TRBJ2-3
size: .
DNA: TGTGCCAGCAGCCAAGACATGCCAATGTTGCGGGGGGGCATCGGGAAAACAGATACGCAGTATTTT
CDR3: CASSQDMPMLRGGIGKTDTQYF

D: .
V: TRBV9
J: TRBJ2-1
size: few
DNA: TGTGCCAGCAGCGTAGGGTCCCAGGGGACCAACAATGAGCAGTTCTTC
CDR3: CASSVGSQGTNNEQFF

D: TRBD1
V: TRBV11-2
J: TRBJ1-2
size: .
DNA: TGTGCCAGCAAGGGGGCTCGCGCGGTGGCATCGACAGCCTCTAACTATGGCTACACCTTC
CDR3: CASKGARAVASTASNYGYTF

D: TRBD2
V: TRBV5-6
J: TRBJ2-1
size: .
DNA: TGTGCCAGCAGCCCACTAGCGGTCGGTCACAATGAGCAGTTCTTC
CDR3: CASSPLAVGHNEQFF

D: .
V: TRBV10-3
J: TRBJ2-3
size: few
DNA: TGTGCCGTTGGCCGTGAGGAGGGTACGCAGTATTTT
CDR3: CAVGREEGTQYF

D: TRBD2
V: TRBV4-2
J: TRBJ2-7
size: many
DNA: TGTGCCAGCAGCCAAACGGCGCCTAGCGGGGATACCTACGAGCAGTACTTC
CDR3: CASSQTAPSGDTYEQYF

D: TRBD2
V: TRBV9
J: TRBJ2-1
size: few
DNA: TGTGCCAGCAGCGTAGACACGCTGGGCATAGCGGGAGAGAATGAGCAGTTCTTC
CDR3: CASSVDTLGIAGENEQFF

D: .
V: TRBV5-4
J: TRBJ2-5
size: few
DNA: TGTGCCAGCAGCAAAAGTGGCGAAGAGACCCAGTACTTC
CDR3: CASSKSGEETQYF

D: TRBD1
V: TRBV4-3
J: TRBJ2-4
size: .
DNA: TGCGCCAGCAGCCAAGATACCGGGACAGGGACCCAAAACATTCAGTACTTC
CDR3: CASSQDTGTGTQNIQYF

D: TRBD2
V: TRBV24-1
J: TRBJ2-1
size: few
DNA: TGTGCCACCAGTGATTTAGCGACTAGCGGGCACGAGCAGTTCTTC
CDR3: CATSDLATSGHEQFF

D: .
V: TRBV5-6
J: TRBJ1-6
size: once
DNA: TGTGCCAGCAGCGTCCGGGTGGGGGATTCACCCCTCCACTTT
CDR3: CASSVRVGDSPLHF

D: .
V: TRBV28
J: TRBJ2-2
size: .
DNA: TGTGCCAGCAGGGGGGCAGTAAACACCGGGGAGCTGTTTTTT
CDR3: CASRGAVNTGELFF

D: TRBD1
V: TRBV2
J: TRBJ2-2
size: .
DNA: TGTGCCAGCAGCGTTGACAGGGGGGTACCCGGGGAGCTGTTTTTT
CDR3: CASSVDRGVPGELFF

D: TRBD2
V: TRBV6-2/TRBV6-3
J: TRBJ2-3
size: few
DNA: TGTGCCAGTGTGGATAGCGGGGGGGCCGATACGCAGTATTTT
CDR3: CASVDSGGADTQYF

D: TRBD2
V: TRBV20-1
J: TRBJ2-1
size: few
DNA: TGCAGTGCTAGCCTTTTACTAGCGGGGGGGGTCAATGAGCAGTTCTTC
CDR3: CSASLLLAGGVNEQFF

D: TRBD1
V: TRBV7-9
J: TRBJ2-1
size: .
DNA: TGTGCCAGCAGCTCCACCGGGACAGCCACCTACAATGAGCAGTTCTTC
CDR3: CASSSTGTATYNEQFF

D: .
V: TRBV6-1
J: TRBJ1-2
size: .
DNA: TGTGCCAGCAGGGCAAACAGGGCTCATGGCTACACCTTC
CDR3: CASRANRAHGYTF

D: TRBD2
V: TRBV6-1
J: TRBJ2-3
size: few
DNA: TGTGCCAGCAGCGCTCTCCCCGGGACTAGCGGGGGGGGCCCAGATACGCAGTATTTT
CDR3: CASSALPGTSGGGPDTQYF

D: .
V: TRBV6-1
J: TRBJ1-6
size: few
DNA: TGTGCCAGCAGTGAAATCAGGGGTTCGGGTTCACCCCTCCACTTT
CDR3: CASSEIRGSGSPLHF

D: TRBD1
V: TRBV20-1
J: TRBJ2-7
size: few
DNA: TGCAGTGCTAGGCGGACAGGGAGAAGGTACGAGCAGTACTTC
CDR3: CSARRTGRRYEQYF

D: .
V: TRBV4-3
J: TRBJ2-3
size: .
DNA: TGCGCCAGCAGCCATAAGACGGTAGATACGCAGTATTTT
CDR3: CASSHKTVDTQYF

D: .
V: TRBV20-1
J: TRBJ2-3
size: .
DNA: TGCAGTGCTAGCAGTCACCTAGATACGCAGTATTTT
CDR3: CSASSHLDTQYF

D: TRBD2
V: TRBV6-5
J: TRBJ2-3
size: .
DNA: TGTGCCAGCAATCTACTAGCGGGGGGCCCAGATACGCAGTATTTT
CDR3: CASNLLAGGPDTQYF

D: .
V: TRBV6-1
J: TRBJ2-7
size: few
DNA: TGTGCCAGCGGCCTTAGGGGCTCCGTGTTCGAGCAGTACTTC
CDR3: CASGLRGSVFEQYF

D: TRBD2
V: TRBV6-2/TRBV6-3
J: TRBJ2-5
size: .
DNA: TGTGCCAGCAGTTACGGTGGACTAGCGGAAGAGACCCAGTACTTC
CDR3: CASSYGGLAEETQYF

D: TRBD1
V: TRBV11-2
J: TRBJ2-7
size: many
DNA: TGTGCCAGCAGTTTAGGGACAGGGCGCTACGAGCAGTACTTC
CDR3: CASSLGTGRYEQYF

D: .
V: TRBV29-1
J: TRBJ1-1
size: .
DNA: TGCAGCGTGGGAGATATGAACACTGAAGCTTTCTTT
CDR3: CSVGDMNTEAFF

D: .
V: TRBV20-1
J: TRBJ1-2
size: few
DNA: TGCAGTGTACGAACAGAAGGGGATCGGAATGGCTACACCTTC
CDR3: CSVRTEGDRNGYTF

D: .
V: TRBV3-1
J: TRBJ2-1
size: .
DNA: TGTGCCAGCAGCCAAACGTTGTCAGGCTACAATGAGCAGTTCTTC
CDR3: CASSQTLSGYNEQFF

D: .
V: TRBV7-2
J: TRBJ2-1
size: .
DNA: TGTGCCAGCAGCACCCCCGGGTTTGAGCAGTTCTTC
CDR3: CASSTPGFEQFF

D: TRBD2
V: TRBV2
J: TRBJ2-7
size: .
DNA: TGTGCCAGCGAGGCGGGAGCCCTCTCCTACGAGCAGTACTTC
CDR3: CASEAGALSYEQYF

D: TRBD1
V: TRBV4-1
J: TRBJ1-1
size: .
DNA: TGCGCCAGCAGCCAAGGGACAGGGGTAACTGAAGCTTTCTTT
CDR3: CASSQGTGVTEAFF

D: .
V: TRBV15
J: TRBJ1-1
size: .
DNA: TGTGCCACCAGCAGAGCCCGGTTTCACACCACCGAAGCTTTCTTT
CDR3: CATSRARFHTTEAFF